Listed here are 17 T cell receptor beta chains from one sample, sequenced in a study of blood T cell repertoires in COVID-19. Using immunoSEQ multiplex PCR, the repertoire was profiled, and TCRdb retains in-frame clones only, with some absent. Among 15,000 to 20,000 clones listed, just under 90% were seen once. Sequencing input: peripheral blood. The receptor source for this set is a human donor in a cohort sampled during active COVID-19.

This clone was seen a single time. The gene calls are TRBV1 and TRBJ2-1; whether TRBD2, the table's D call, matches the DNA was not checked. TRBV1 is a listed pseudogene. The CDR3 is 17 residues long. The CDR3 loop is CTSSQTGREKKNYEQFF. CDR3 DNA: TGCACCAGCAGCCAAACGGGGCGGGAGAAAAAGAACTATGAGCAGTTCTTC.

The chain is built from TRBV5-1 and TRBJ1-4; TRBD1 might be the D (6 bases). The V and J ends lost 4 bases and 3 bases respectively, with 13 bases between them. Germline V gives CDR1 SGHRS, CDR2 YFSETQ. The CDR3 contains 15 residues. The CDR3 reads CASSRTGPPNEKLFF. The CDR3 nucleotides are TGCGCCAGCAGCCGTACAGGGCCCCCTAATGAAAAACTGTTTTTT.

In this sample, this clone turned up once. V is TRBV2 and J is TRBJ2-7, with D perhaps TRBD1 (6 bases). V gave up 4 bases and J gave up 1 base, with 11 bases separating them. This CDR3 region has 14 residues. Germline V gives CDR1 SNHLY, CDR2 FYNNEI. In DNA form, the CDR3 reads TGTGCCAGCAGTGGATGGACAGCTTCCTACGAGCAGTACTTC. Translated: CASSGWTASYEQYF.

This clone showed up just a few times. V is TRBV4-1 and J is TRBJ1-2, with no clear D. The V gene's germline CDR1 is MGHRA and CDR2 YSYEKL. V was shortened by 0 bases and J by 2 bases, with 7 bases between the two germline ends. This CDR3 is built from 14 residues. CDR3 in DNA: TGCGCCAGCAGCCAAGATTTTCGGAACTATGGCTACACCTTC. It is translated as CASSQDFRNYGYTF.

The CDR3 loop is CASSSHLVDRGFSYGYTF. CDR3 in DNA: TGTGCCAGCAGCTCCCATCTGGTGGACAGGGGATTTAGCTATGGCTACACCTTC. V and J are TRBV7-8 and TRBJ1-2, with TRBD1 matching 9 bases. The CDR3 contains 18 residues. CDR1 SGHVS and CDR2 FQNEAQ come from the germline V gene. Trimming removed 4 bases from V and 4 bases from J; junction bases left unmatched: 16.

The genes are TRBV2 and TRBJ2-1; a weak D match, TRBD2 (6 bases). The CDR3 spans 16 residues. CDR1 and CDR2 from the germline V gene are SNHLY and FYNNEI. Trimming cost V 3 bases and J 5 bases, with 17 bases left between them. This CDR3 is CASSDPGVAADNEQFF. In nucleotides, the CDR3 is TGTGCCAGCAGTGACCCCGGGGTAGCGGCAGACAATGAGCAGTTCTTC.

In the case of this clone: Other DNA sequences in the same sample also yield this CDR3. The genes are TRBV2 and TRBJ2-7, with D maybe TRBD1 (6 bases). The V end was cut by 6 bases, the J end by 3 bases, with 9 bases between. This CDR3 contains 12 residues. CDR1 and CDR2 (germline): SNHLY, FYNNEI. This chain's CDR3 is CASRSDSYEQYF. CDR3 nucleotides: TGTGCCAGCAGATCGGACAGCTACGAGCAGTACTTC.

The rearrangement links TRBV5-6 to TRBJ2-1; 7 bases map to TRBD2. The CDR3 totals 16 residues. The V gene end was trimmed by 2 bases and the J gene end by 2 bases; junction bases not matched to a gene: 7. Germline lookup yields CDR1 SGHDT and CDR2 YYEEEE. CDR3 sequence: CASSFRGSVAYNEQFF. The CDR3 nucleotides are TGTGCCAGCAGCTTTCGCGGGAGTGTGGCCTACAATGAGCAGTTCTTC. The full variable domain, completed using reference TRBV5-6 and TRBJ2-1, is DAGVTQSPTHLIKTRGQQVTLRCSPKSGHDTVSWYQQALGQGPQFIFQYYEEEERQRGNFPDRFSGHQFPNYSSELNVNALLLGDSALYLCASSFRGSVAYNEQFFGPGTRLTVL.

V gene TRBV2 combines with J gene TRBJ1-4; 9 bases are a match to TRBD1. Germline values: CDR1 SNHLY, CDR2 FYNNEI. The CDR3 is 14 amino acids. The V and J ends lost 7 bases and 5 bases, in that order; junction bases with no gene match: 5. DNA of the CDR3: TGTGCCAGCAAAATGGACAGGGGCAATGAAAAACTGTTTTTT. Protein product: CASKMDRGNEKLFF.

This rearrangement joins TRBV11-3 to TRBJ2-5, with 7 bases aligning to TRBD2. V gave up 5 bases and J gave up 4 bases; unmatched junction bases: 10. CDR1 and CDR2 from the germline V gene are SGHNT and YENEEA. There are 15 residues in the CDR3. CDR3 nucleotides: TGTGCCAGCAGCCCCGGACTAGTCTCCAGAGAGACCCAGTACTTC. It translates to CASSPGLVSRETQYF.

The chain uses TRBV15 and TRBJ2-4; TRBD1 agrees at 8 bases. The CDR3 has 15 residues. V was pared by 0 bases and J by 8 bases, with 6 bases of the junction left unmatched. Germline V lookup: CDR1 LNHNV, CDR2 YYDKDF (reference sequence). The CDR3 sequence is CATSRDSDRGDIQYF. The CDR3 DNA reads as TGTGCCACCAGCAGAGATTCCGACAGGGGAGACATTCAGTACTTC.

CDR3 loop: CASSLFSGGLGELFF. The DNA for the CDR3 is TGTGCCAGCAGCTTATTTAGCGGAGGGTTGGGGGAGCTGTTTTTT. The chain couples TRBV7-3 to TRBJ2-2, with TRBD2 as a possible D gene (6 bases). CDR3 length: 15 amino acids. CDR1 and CDR2 from the germline V gene are SGHTA and FQGTGA. Trimming took 2 bases from V and 8 from J, leaving 15 bases between them.

This sequence joins TRBV19 and TRBJ2-7; 12 bases agree with TRBD1. J gave up 6 bases and V 5 bases, and 5 bases lay outside the gene matches. Germline-derived CDR1 and CDR2 are LNHDA and SQIVND (reference sequence). This CDR3 has 14 amino acids. For the CDR3, the DNA is TGTGCCAGTAGTCTCCGGGACAGGGGGCCCGAGCAGTACTTC. It specifies CASSLRDRGPEQYF.

V gene TRBV7-3 combines with J gene TRBJ1-2; maybe TRBD1 (6 bases). Trimming cost V 4 bases and J 4 bases, with 10 bases left between them. This CDR3 comprises 13 residues. The V gene's germline CDR1 is SGHTA and CDR2 FQGTGA. The CDR3 region is CASSSGQFYGYTF. CDR3 nucleotides: TGTGCCAGCAGCTCAGGACAGTTCTATGGCTACACCTTC.

J is TRBJ1-1 and V is TRBV5-1, with a tentative D call TRBD1 (6 bases). There are 14 residues in the CDR3. Trimming cost V 0 bases and J 2 bases, with 8 bases left between them. In germline, CDR1 is SGHRS, CDR2 YFSETQ. The CDR3: CASSLGGHNTEAFF. The CDR3 DNA is TGCGCCAGCAGCTTGGGGGGGCATAACACTGAAGCTTTCTTT.

The chain couples TRBV30 to TRBJ2-2; no reliable D call. The CDR3 is made up of 11 amino acids. Trimming stripped 2 bases from V and 7 bases from J, with 5 bases between. The germline gives CDR1 GTSNPN, CDR2 SVGIG (reference sequence). The CDR3, as DNA: TGTGCCTGGAGTCACAACGGGGAGCTGTTTTTT. This gives the protein CAWSHNGELFF.

The chain carries TRBV5-5 and TRBJ1-4; no clear D. Deletions cut 4 bases from V and 0 bases from J, with 13 bases between. The V gene's germline CDR1 is SGHKS and CDR2 YYEKEE (reference sequence). The CDR3 spans 16 residues. The DNA of the CDR3 is TGTGCCAGCAGCGAGGGTGCATCTCCAACTAATGAAAAACTGTTTTTT. Amino acid sequence: CASSEGASPTNEKLFF. Together with reference TRBV5-5 and TRBJ1-4, the CDR3 gives the full variable domain: DAGVTQSPTHLIKTRGQQVTLRCSPISGHKSVSWYQQVLGQGPQFIFQYYEKEERGRGNFPDRFSARQFPNYSSELNVNALLLGDSALYLCASSEGASPTNEKLFFGSGTQLSVL.